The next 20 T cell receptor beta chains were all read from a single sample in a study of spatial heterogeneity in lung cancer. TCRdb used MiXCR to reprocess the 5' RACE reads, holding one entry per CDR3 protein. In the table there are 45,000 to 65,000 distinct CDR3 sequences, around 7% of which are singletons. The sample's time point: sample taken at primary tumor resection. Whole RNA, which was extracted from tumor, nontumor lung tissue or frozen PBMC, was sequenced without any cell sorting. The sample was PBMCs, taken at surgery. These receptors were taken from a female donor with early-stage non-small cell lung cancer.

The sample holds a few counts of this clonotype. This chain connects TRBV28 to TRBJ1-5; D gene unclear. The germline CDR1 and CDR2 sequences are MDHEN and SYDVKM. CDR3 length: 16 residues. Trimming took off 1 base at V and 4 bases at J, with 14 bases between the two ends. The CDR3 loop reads CASSLFVRAWNQPQHF. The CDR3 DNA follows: TGTGCCAGCAGTTTATTCGTGAGGGCTTGGAATCAGCCCCAGCATTTT. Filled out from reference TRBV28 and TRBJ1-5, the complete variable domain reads DVKVTQSSRYLVKRTGEKVFLECVQDMDHENMFWYRQDPGLGLRLIYFSYDVKMKEKGDIPEGYSVSREKKERFSLILESASTNQTSMYLCASSLFVRAWNQPQHFGDGTRLSIL.

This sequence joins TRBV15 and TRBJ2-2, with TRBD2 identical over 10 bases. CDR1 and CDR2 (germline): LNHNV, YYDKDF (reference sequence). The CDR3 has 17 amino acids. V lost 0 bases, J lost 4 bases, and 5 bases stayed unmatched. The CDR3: CATSRDPRTSGTGELFF. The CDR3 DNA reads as TGTGCCACCAGCAGAGATCCTCGGACTAGCGGCACCGGGGAGCTGTTTTTT.

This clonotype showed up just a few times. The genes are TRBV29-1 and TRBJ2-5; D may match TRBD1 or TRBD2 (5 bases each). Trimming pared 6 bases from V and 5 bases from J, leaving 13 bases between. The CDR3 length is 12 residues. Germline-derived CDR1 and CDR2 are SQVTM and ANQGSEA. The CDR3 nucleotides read TGCAGCGTGGTGGGGGTCCAGGAGACCCAGTACTTC. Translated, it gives CSVVGVQETQYF.

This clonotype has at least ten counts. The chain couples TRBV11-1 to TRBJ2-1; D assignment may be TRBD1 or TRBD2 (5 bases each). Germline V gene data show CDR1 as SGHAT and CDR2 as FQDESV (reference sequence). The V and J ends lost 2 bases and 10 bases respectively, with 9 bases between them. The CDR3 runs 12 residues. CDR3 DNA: TGTGCCAGCAGCTTAACTGGGGACGAGCAGTTCTTC. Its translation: CASSLTGDEQFF. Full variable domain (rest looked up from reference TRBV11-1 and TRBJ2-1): EAEVAQSPRYKITEKSQAVAFWCDPISGHATLYWYRQILGQGPELLVQFQDESVVDDSQLPKDRFSAERLKGVDSTLKIQPAELGDSAMYLCASSLTGDEQFFGPGTRLTVL.

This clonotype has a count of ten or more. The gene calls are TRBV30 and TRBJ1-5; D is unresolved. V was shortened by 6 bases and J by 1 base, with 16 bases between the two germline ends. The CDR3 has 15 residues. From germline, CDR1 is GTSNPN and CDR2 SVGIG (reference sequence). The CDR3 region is CACNLGPASNQPQHF. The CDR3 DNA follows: TGTGCCTGCAACCTGGGCCCCGCGAGCAATCAGCCCCAGCATTTT.

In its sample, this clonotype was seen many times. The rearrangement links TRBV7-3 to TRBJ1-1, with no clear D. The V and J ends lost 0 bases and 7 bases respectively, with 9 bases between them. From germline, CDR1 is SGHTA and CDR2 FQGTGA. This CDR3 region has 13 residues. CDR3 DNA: TGTGCCAGCAGCTTAACCCCGGGGTTTGAAGCTTTCTTT. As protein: CASSLTPGFEAFF.

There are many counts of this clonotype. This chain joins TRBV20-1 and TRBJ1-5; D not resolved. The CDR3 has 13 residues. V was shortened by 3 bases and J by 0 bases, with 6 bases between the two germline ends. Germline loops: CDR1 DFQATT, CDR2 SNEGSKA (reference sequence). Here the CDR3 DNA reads TGCAGTGCTAGTGTGGGTAGCAATCAGCCCCAGCATTTT. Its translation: CSASVGSNQPQHF.

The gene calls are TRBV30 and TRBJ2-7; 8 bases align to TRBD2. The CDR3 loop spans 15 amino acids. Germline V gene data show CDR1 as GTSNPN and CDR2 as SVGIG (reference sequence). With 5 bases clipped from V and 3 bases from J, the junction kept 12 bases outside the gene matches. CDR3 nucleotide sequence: TGTGCCTGGGCCCGGGGGAGCGGGGGCTTCTACGAGCAGTACTTC. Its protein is CAWARGSGGFYEQYF.

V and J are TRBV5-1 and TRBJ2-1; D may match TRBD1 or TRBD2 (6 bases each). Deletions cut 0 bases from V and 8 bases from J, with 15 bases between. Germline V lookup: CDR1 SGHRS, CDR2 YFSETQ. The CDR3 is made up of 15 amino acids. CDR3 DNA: TGCGCCAGCAGCTTGGGACGGGGGCGCGGGGATGAGCAGTTCTTC. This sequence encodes CASSLGRGRGDEQFF.

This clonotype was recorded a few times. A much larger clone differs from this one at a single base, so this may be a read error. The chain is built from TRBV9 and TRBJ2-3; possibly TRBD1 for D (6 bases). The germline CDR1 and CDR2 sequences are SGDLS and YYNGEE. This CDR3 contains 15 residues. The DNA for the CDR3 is TGTGTCAGCAGCGTAGAGGGACATTCCACAGATACGCAGTATTTT. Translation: CVSSVEGHSTDTQYF.

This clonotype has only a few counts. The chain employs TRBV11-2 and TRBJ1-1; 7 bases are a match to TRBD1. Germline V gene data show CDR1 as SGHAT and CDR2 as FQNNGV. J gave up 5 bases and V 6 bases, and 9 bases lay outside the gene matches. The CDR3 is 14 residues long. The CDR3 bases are TGTGCCAGCAGACTCCCCAGGGGGGGGACTGAAGCTTTCTTT. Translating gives CASRLPRGGTEAFF.

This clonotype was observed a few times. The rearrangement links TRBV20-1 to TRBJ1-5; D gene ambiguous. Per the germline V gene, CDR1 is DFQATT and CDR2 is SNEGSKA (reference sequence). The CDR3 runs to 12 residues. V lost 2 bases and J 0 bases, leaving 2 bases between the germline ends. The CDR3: CSARNSNQPQHF. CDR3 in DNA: TGCAGTGCTAGAAATAGCAATCAGCCCCAGCATTTT.

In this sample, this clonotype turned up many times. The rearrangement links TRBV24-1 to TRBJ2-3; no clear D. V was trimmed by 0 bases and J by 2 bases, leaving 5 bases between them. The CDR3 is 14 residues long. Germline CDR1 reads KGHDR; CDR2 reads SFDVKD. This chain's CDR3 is CATSDLQITDTQYF. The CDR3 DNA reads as TGTGCCACCAGTGATTTGCAGATCACAGATACGCAGTATTTT.

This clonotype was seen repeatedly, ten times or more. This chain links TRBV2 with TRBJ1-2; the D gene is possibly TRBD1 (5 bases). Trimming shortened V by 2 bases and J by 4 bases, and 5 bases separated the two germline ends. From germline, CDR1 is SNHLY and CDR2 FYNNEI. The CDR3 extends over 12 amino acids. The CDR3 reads CASSERGYGYTF. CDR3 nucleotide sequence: TGTGCCAGCAGTGAAAGGGGCTATGGCTACACCTTC.

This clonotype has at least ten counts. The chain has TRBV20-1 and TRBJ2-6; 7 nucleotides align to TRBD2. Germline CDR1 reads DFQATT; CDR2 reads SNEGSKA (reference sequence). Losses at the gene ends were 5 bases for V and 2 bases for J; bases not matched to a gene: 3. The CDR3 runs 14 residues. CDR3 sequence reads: CSAGRGTGANVLTF. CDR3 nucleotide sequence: TGCAGTGCTGGGAGGGGTACTGGGGCCAACGTCCTGACTTTC.

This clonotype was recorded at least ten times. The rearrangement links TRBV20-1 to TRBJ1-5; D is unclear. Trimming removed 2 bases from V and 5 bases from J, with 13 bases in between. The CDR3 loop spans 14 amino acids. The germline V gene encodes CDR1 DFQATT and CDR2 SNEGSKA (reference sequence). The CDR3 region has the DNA TGCAGTGCTAGATCCTCAGGTGCACATCAGCCCCAGCATTTT. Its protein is CSARSSGAHQPQHF.

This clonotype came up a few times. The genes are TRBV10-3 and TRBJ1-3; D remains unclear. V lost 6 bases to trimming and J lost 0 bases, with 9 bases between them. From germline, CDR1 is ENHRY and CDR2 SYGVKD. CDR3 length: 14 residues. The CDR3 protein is CAISPQFSGNTIYF. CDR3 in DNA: TGTGCCATCAGCCCCCAGTTCTCTGGAAACACCATATATTTT.

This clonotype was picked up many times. The DNA of the CDR3 is TGTGCCAGCACCGGAGGAGGGGAAACCTACGAGCAGTACTTC. Amino acid sequence: CASTGGGETYEQYF. This chain uses TRBV2 with TRBJ2-7; TRBD2 is a possible D gene (6 bases). V gave up 7 bases and J gave up 2 bases, with 15 bases separating them. This CDR3 contains 14 residues. Per germline, CDR1 SNHLY and CDR2 FYNNEI.

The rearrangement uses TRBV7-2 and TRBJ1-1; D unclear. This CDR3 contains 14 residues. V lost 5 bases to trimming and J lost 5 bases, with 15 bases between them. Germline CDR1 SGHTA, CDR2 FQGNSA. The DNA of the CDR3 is TGTGCCAGCAGCACATTTCCCGGGGATACTGAAGCTTTCTTT. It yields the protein CASSTFPGDTEAFF.

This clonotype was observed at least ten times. The CDR3 DNA follows: TGCAGTGCTAGACGACTAGCGGGGTCCTACGAGCAGTACTTC. Translation gives CSARRLAGSYEQYF. The genes are TRBV20-1 and TRBJ2-7; 11 nucleotides match TRBD2. The CDR3 runs to 14 residues. V dropped 2 bases and J dropped 1; count of bases not matched to a gene: 1. Germline loops: CDR1 DFQATT, CDR2 SNEGSKA (reference sequence).